Listed here is a single TCR beta chain. Its matching antigen is unknown. The CDR3 sequence is 15 residues long. Germline V gene data show CDR1 as KGHSH and CDR2 as LQKENI. Trimming at V came to 3 bases and at J to 3 bases, leaving 7 bases not matched to a gene. These data belong to a study of T cell responses to AZD1222 COVID-19 vaccine. Sequenced by immunoSEQ multiplex PCR; TCRdb stores in-frame clones only, minus some. The repertoire holds fewer than 150,000 clones, about 93% seen once, with 0.91% in the top ten. The study's findings and limits: Along spike, vaccine-associated CD4 TCRs were found throughout, with dominance at 160-218 and 743-854. Compared with day 0, the breadth and depth of the Spike-specific TCR repertoire rose significantly after two doses of AZD1222.

The V call is TRBV18, the J call TRBJ1-1, with TRBD1 matching 7 bases. The source was peripheral blood, collected on day 0 of AZD1222 vaccination. The clonotype comes from an adult in good health. The CDR3 DNA sequence: TGTGCCAGCTCACCGCTAACAGGGGTGGACACTGAAGCTTTCTTT. It is translated as CASSPLTGVDTEAFF.